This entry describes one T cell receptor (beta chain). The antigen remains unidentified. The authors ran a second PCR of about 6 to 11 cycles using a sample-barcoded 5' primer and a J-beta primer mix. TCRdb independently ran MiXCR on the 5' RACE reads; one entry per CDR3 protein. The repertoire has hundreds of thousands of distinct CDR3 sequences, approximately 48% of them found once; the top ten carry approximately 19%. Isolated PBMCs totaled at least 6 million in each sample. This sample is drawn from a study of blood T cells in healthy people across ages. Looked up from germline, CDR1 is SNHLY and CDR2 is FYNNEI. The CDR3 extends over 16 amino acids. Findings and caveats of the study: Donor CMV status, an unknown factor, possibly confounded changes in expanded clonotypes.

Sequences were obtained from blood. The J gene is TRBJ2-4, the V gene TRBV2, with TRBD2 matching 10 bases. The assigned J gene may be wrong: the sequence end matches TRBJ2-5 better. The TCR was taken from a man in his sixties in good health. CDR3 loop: CASSPRLAGSQETQYF. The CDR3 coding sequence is TGTGCCAGCAGTCCCAGACTAGCGGGTTCTCAAGAGACCCAGTACTTC.